This record looks at one TCR beta chain sequence and its context. No cognate antigen has been identified for it. Base qualities are not provided; no much larger clone lies one nucleotide away. Library creation used the immunoSEQ multiplex PCR assay. TCRdb provides this immuneACCESS table in a form limited to in-frame rearrangements. Some clones are lacking; in checked studies, under half of them reflect an unresolved V gene, and why the rest are absent is not known. For this sample there are roughly 80,000 clones; 90% to 95% appear just once. Around 2.6% of the sample rests with the top ten. The V and J ends are trimmed by 5 bases and 0 bases, leaving 11 bases between them. CDR1 and CDR2 were assigned from the germline V gene (reference sequence) as SEHNR and FQNEAQ. There are 15 amino acids in the CDR3, from cysteine to phenylalanine inclusive. Left in the record is the CDR3 DNA by itself, 45 bases read in frame from the first base.

The data were obtained in a study of T cell changes during pregnancy in multiple sclerosis (dated by TCRdb to the late 2010s). Study-wide context: The study looked at changes in the T cell repertoire across pregnancy in women with multiple sclerosis.

This receptor was obtained from a female donor with multiple sclerosis, enrolled in a pregnancy study. The chain employs TRBV7-9 and TRBJ1-3, with no reliable assignment of the D segment. Specimen: peripheral blood, collected before pregnancy. CDR3 loop: CASSLSEVSGNTIYF. DNA sequence: TGTGCCAGCAGCCTCAGCGAAGTCTCTGGAAACACCATATATTTT.